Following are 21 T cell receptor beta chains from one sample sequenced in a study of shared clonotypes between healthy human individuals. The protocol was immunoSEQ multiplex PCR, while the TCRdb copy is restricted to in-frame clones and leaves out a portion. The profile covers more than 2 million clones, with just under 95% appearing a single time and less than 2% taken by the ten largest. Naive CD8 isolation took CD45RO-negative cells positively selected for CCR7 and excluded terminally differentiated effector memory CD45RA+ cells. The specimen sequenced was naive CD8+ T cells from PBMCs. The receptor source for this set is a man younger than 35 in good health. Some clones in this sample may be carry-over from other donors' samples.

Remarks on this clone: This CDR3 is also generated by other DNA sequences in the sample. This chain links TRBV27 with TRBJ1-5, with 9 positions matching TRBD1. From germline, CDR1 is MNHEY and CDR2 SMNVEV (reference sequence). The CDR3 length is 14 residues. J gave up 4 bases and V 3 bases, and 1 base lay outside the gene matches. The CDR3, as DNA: TGTGCCAGCAGTTTGACAGGGGGGAATCAGCCCCAGCATTTT. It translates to CASSLTGGNQPQHF.

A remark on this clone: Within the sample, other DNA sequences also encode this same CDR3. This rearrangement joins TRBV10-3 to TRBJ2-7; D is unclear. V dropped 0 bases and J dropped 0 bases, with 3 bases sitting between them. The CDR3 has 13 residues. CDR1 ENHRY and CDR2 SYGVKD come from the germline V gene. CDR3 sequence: CAISESGSYEQYF. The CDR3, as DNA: TGTGCCATCAGTGAGTCGGGCTCCTACGAGCAGTACTTC.

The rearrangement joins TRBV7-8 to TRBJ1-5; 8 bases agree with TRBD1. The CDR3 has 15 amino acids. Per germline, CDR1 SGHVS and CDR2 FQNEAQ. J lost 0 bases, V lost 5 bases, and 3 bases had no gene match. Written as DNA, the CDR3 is TGTGCCAGCAGCCCGGACAGGGCTAGCAATCAGCCCCAGCATTTT. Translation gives CASSPDRASNQPQHF.

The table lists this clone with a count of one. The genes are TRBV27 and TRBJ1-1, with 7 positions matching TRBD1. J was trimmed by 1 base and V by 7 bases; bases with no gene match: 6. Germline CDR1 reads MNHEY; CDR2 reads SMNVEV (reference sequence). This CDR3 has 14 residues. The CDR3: CASNIQGSNTEAFF. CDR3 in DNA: TGTGCCAGCAATATACAGGGGTCGAACACTGAAGCTTTCTTT.

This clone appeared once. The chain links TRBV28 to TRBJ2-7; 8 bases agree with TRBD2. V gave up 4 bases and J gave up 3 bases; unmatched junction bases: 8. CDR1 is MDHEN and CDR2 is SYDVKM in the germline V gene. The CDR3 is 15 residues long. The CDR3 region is CASSSPRTSSYEQYF. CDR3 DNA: TGTGCCAGCAGTTCTCCGCGGACTAGCAGCTACGAGCAGTACTTC.

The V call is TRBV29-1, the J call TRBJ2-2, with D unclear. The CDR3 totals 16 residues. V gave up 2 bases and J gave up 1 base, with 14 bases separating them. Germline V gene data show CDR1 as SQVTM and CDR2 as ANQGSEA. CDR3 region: CSVERPASQNTGELFF. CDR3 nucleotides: TGCAGCGTTGAACGCCCGGCGTCACAGAACACCGGGGAGCTGTTTTTT.

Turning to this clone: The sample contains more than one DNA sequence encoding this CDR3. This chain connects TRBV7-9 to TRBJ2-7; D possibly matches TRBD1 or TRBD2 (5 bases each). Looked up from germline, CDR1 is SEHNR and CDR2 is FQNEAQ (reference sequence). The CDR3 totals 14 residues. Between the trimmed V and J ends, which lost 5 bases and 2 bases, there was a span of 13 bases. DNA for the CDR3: TGTGCCAGCAGCCTCCGGGACCGACCCTACGAGCAGTACTTC. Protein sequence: CASSLRDRPYEQYF.

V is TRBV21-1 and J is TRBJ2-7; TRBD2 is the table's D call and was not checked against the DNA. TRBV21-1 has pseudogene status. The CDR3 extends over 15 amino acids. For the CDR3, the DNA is TGTGCCAGCAGCAAGGCCTGGACTAGCAACTACGAGCAGTACTTC. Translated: CASSKAWTSNYEQYF.

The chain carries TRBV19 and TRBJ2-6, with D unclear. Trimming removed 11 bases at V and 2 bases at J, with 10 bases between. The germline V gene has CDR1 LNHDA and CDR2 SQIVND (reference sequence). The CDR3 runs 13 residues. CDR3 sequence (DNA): TGTGCCGCCTCGGGTACTGGGGCCAACGTCCTGACTTTC. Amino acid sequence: CAASGTGANVLTF.

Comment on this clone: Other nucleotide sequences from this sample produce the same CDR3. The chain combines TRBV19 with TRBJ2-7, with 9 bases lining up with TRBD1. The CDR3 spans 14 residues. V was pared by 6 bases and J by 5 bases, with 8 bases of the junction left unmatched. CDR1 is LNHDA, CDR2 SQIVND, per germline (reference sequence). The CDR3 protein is CASSRDRDSHEQYF. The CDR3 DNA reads TGTGCCAGTAGCCGGGACAGGGATTCCCACGAGCAGTACTTC.

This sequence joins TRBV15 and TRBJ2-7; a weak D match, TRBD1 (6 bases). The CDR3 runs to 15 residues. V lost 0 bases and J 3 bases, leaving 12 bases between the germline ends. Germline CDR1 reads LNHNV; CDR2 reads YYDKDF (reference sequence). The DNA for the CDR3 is TGTGCCACCAGCAGAGATTGGAACAGGGACTACGAGCAGTACTTC. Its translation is CATSRDWNRDYEQYF.

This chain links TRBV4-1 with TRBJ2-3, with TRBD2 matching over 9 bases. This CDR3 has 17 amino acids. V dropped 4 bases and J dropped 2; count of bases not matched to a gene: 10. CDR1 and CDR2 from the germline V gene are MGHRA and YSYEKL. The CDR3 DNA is TGCGCCAGCAGCCGTACCGCTAGCGGGATTGTCACAGATACGCAGTATTTT. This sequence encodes CASSRTASGIVTDTQYF.

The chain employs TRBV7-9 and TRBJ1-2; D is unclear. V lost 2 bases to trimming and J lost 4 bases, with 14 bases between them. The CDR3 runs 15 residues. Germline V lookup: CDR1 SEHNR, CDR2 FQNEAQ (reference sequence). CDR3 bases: TGTGCCAGCAGCTTACCCGCTGCGGTCGGCTATGGCTACACCTTC. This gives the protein CASSLPAAVGYGYTF.

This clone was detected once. The CDR3 DNA reads TGTGCCAGCACCCCCAGGGGTGAGCAGTTCTTC. Protein sequence: CASTPRGEQFF. J is TRBJ2-1 and V is TRBV6-5; possibly TRBD1 for D (6 bases). Germline V gene data show CDR1 as MNHEY and CDR2 as SVGAGI. V lost 7 bases and J 9 bases, leaving 10 bases between the germline ends. This CDR3 has 11 residues.

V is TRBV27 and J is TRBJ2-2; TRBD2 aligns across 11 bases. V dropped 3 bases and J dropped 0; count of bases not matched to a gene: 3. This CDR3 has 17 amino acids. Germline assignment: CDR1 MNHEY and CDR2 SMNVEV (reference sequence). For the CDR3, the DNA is TGTGCCAGCAGTTTGACTAGCGGGACAGCGAACACCGGGGAGCTGTTTTTT. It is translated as CASSLTSGTANTGELFF.

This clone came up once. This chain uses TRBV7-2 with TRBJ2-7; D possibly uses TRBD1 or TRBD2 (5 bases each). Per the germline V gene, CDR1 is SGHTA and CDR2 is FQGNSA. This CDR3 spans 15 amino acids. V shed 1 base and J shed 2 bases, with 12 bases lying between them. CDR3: CASSLEGTPAYEQYF. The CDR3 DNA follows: TGTGCCAGCAGCTTAGAAGGGACCCCCGCCTACGAGCAGTACTTC.

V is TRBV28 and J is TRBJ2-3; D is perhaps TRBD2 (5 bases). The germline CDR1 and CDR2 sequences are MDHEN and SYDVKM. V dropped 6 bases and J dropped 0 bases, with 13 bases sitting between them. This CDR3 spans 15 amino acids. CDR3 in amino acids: CASSPSRTSTDTQYF. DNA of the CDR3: TGTGCCAGCAGCCCTTCCCGGACTAGCACAGATACGCAGTATTTT.

CDR3 loop: CASSLMASGTDTQYF. The CDR3 region has the DNA TGTGCCAGCAGCTTAATGGCTAGCGGCACAGATACGCAGTATTTT. The rearrangement joins TRBV7-3 to TRBJ2-3, with a tentative D call TRBD2 (6 bases). The CDR3 has 15 residues. V lost 1 base, J lost 1 base, and 9 bases lay in between. Germline CDR1 is SGHTA and CDR2 is FQGTGA.

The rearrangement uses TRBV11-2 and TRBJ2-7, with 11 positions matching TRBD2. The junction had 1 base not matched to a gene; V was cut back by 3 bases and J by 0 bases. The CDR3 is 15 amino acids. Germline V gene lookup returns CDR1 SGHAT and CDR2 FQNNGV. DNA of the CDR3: TGTGCCAGCAGCTTCACTAGCGGGAGCTCCTACGAGCAGTACTTC. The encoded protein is CASSFTSGSSYEQYF.

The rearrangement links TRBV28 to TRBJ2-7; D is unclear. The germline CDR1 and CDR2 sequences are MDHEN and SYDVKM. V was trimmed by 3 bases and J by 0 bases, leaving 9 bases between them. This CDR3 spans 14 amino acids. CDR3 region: CASSLELSSYEQYF. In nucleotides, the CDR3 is TGTGCCAGCAGTTTGGAACTGAGCTCCTACGAGCAGTACTTC.

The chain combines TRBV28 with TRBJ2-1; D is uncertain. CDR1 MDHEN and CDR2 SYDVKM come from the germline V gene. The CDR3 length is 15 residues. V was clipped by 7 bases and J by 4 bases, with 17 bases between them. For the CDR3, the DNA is TGTGCCAGCACTACCGGCGCCTGGGGTTACAATGAGCAGTTCTTC. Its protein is CASTTGAWGYNEQFF. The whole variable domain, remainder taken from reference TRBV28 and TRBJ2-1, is DVKVTQSSRYLVKRTGEKVFLECVQDMDHENMFWYRQDPGLGLRLIYFSYDVKMKEKGDIPEGYSVSREKKERFSLILESASTNQTSMYLCASTTGAWGYNEQFFGPGTRLTVL.